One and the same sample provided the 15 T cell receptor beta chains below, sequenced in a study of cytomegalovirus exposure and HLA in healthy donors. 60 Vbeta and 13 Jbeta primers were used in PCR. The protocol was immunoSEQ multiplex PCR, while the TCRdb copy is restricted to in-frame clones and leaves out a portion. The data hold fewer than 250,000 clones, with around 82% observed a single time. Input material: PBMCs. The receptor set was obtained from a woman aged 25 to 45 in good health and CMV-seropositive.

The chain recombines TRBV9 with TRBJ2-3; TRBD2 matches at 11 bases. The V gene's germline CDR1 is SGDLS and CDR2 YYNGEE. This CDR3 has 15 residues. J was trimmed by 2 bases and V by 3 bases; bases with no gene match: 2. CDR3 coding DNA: TGTGCCAGCAGCGCTAGCGGGGGGAACACAGATACGCAGTATTTT. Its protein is CASSASGGNTDTQYF.

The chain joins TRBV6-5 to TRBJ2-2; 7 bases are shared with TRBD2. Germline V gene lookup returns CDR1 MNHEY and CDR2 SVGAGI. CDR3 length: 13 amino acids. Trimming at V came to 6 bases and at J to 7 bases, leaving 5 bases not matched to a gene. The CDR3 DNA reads TGTGCCAGCAGGCGGGAGATCGACGGGGAGCTGTTTTTT. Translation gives CASRREIDGELFF.

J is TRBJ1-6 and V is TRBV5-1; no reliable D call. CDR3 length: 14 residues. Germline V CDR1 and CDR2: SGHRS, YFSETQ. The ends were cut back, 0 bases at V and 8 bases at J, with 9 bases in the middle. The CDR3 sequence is CASSLEGGDSPLHF. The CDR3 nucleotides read TGCGCCAGCAGCTTGGAAGGCGGGGATTCACCCCTCCACTTT. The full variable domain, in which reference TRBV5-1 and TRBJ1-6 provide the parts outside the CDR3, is KAGVTQTPRYLIKTRGQQVTLSCSPISGHRSVSWYQQTPGQGLQFLFEYFSETQRNKGNFPGRFSGRQFSNSRSEMNVSTLELGDSALYLCASSLEGGDSPLHFGNGTRLTVT.

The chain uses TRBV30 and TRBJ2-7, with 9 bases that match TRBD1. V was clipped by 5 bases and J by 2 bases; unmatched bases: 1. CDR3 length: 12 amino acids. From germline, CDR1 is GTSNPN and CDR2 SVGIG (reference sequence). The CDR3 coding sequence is TGTGCCTGGGGGGACAGGGCCTACGAGCAGTACTTC. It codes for CAWGDRAYEQYF.

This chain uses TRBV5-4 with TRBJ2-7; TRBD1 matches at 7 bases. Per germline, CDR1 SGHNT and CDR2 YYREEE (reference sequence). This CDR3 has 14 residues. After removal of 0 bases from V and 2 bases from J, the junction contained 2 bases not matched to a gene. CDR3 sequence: CASSLVGTAYEQYF. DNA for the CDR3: TGTGCCAGCAGCTTGGTAGGGACAGCCTACGAGCAGTACTTC.

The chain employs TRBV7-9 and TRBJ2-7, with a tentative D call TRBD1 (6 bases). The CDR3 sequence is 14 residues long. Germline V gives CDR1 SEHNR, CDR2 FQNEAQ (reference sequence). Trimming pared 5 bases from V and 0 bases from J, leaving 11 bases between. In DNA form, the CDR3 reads TGTGCCAGCAGCCTTACAGGGAGCTCCTACGAGCAGTACTTC. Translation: CASSLTGSSYEQYF.

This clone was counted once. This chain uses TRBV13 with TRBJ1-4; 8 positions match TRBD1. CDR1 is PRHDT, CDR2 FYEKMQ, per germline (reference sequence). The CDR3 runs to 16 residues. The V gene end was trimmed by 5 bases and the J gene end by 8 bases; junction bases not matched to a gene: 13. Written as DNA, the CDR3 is TGTGCCAGCAGCACCCTCACCGGACAGGGTGGGGAAAAACTGTTTTTT. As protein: CASSTLTGQGGEKLFF.

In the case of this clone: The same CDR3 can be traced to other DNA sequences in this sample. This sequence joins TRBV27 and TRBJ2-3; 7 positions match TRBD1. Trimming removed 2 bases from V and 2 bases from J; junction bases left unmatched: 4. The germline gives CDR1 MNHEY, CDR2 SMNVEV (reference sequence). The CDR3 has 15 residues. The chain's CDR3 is CASSLDRASTDTQYF. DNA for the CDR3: TGTGCCAGCAGTTTAGACAGGGCCTCCACAGATACGCAGTATTTT.

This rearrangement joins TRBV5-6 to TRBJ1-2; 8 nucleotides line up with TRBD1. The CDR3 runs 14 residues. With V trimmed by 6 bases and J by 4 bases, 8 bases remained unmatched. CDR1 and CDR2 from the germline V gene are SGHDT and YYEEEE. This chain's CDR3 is CASTYGTGSYGYTF. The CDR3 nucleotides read TGTGCCAGCACGTACGGGACAGGATCCTATGGCTACACCTTC.

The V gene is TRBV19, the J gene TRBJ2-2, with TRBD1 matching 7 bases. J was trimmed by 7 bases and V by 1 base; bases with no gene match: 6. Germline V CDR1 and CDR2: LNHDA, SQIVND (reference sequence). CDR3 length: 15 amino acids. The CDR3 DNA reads TGTGCCAGTAGTATAGGAAACAGGGGTAGCGGGGAGCTGTTTTTT. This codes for CASSIGNRGSGELFF.

The CDR3 coding sequence is TGTGCCAGTAGTATAGATTTGAGAACTGAAGCTTTCTTT. Translated, it gives CASSIDLRTEAFF. V is TRBV19 and J is TRBJ1-1; no reliable D call. Trimming cost V 0 bases and J 5 bases, with 7 bases left between them. This CDR3 is built from 13 residues. Looked up from germline, CDR1 is LNHDA and CDR2 is SQIVND (reference sequence).

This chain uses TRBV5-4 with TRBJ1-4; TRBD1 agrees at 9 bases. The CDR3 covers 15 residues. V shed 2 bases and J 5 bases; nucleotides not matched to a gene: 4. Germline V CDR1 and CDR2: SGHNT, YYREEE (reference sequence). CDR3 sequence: CASSFLTGGNEKLFF. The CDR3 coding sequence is TGTGCCAGCAGCTTCCTGACAGGGGGAAATGAAAAACTGTTTTTT.

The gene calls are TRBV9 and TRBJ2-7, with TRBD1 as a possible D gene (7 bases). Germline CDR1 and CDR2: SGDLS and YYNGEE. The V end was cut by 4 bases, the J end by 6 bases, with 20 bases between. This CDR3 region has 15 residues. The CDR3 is CASSPRDRVPGEQYF. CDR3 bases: TGTGCCAGCAGCCCGCGGGACAGAGTGCCGGGCGAGCAGTACTTC.

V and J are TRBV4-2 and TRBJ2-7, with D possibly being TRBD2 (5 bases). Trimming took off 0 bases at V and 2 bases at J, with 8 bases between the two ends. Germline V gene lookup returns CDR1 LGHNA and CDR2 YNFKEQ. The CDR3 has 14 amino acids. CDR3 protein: CASSQDEGTYEQYF. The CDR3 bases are TGTGCCAGCAGCCAAGATGAGGGTACCTACGAGCAGTACTTC.

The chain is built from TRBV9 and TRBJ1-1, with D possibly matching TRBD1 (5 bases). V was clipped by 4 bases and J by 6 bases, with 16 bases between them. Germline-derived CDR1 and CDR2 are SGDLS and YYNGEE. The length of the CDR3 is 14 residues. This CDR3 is CASSPHGGTAEAFF. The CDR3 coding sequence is TGTGCCAGCAGCCCTCACGGGGGAACGGCTGAAGCTTTCTTT.